What follows are 11 T cell receptor beta chains derived from one specimen sequenced in a study of T cell repertoires in cytomegalovirus infection. MiXCR was run by TCRdb on the reads, yielding one entry per CDR3 protein. The table shows about 530,000 distinct CDR3 sequences, with about 30% occurring only once. The specimen sequenced was PBMCs. The receptors come from a human donor in good health (CMV status not recorded). Some clones in this sample may be carry-over from other donors' samples.

This CDR3 is CSALGASGPRDTQYF. In nucleotides, the CDR3 is TGCAGTGCTCTCGGGGCTAGCGGACCTCGAGATACGCAGTATTTT. The chain recombines TRBV20-1 with TRBJ2-3, with 7 bases matching TRBD2. This CDR3 has 15 residues. CDR1 is DFQATT and CDR2 is SNEGSKA in the germline V gene (reference sequence). V lost 5 bases to trimming and J lost 5 bases; unmatched junction nucleotides: 13.

This clonotype was counted only a few times. This chain uses TRBV6-2 or TRBV6-3 with TRBJ2-7, with D unclear. This CDR3 spans 15 amino acids. The V gene's germline CDR1 is MNHEY and CDR2 SVGEGT. Trimming pared 5 bases from V and 0 bases from J, leaving 14 bases between. This CDR3 is CASSNFSWSSYEQYV. The CDR3, as DNA: TGTGCCAGCAGTAACTTTAGTTGGAGCTCCTACGAGCAGTACGTC.

The sample holds a few counts of this clonotype. The chain has TRBV28 and TRBJ2-1; 11 positions match TRBD1. The CDR3 has 15 residues. Per germline, CDR1 MDHEN and CDR2 SYDVKM. The J segment lost 7 bases and the V segment lost 8 bases, leaving 10 bases of the junction unmatched. The DNA for the CDR3 is TGTGCCAGCTCGGACAGGGGGCTTCTAAGGAATGAGCAGTTCTTC. Translated: CASSDRGLLRNEQFF.

This clonotype was recorded many times. This sequence joins TRBV7-2 and TRBJ1-1; D call uncertain. The V end lost 1 base, the J end lost 11 bases, and 14 bases lay between the germline ends. CDR3 size: 13 residues. Germline CDR1 is SGHTA and CDR2 is FQGNSA. The CDR3 coding sequence is TGTGCCAGCAGCTTAGAAAGTATGTTTACGGCTTTCTTT. It translates to CASSLESMFTAFF. Supplemented by reference TRBV7-2 and TRBJ1-1, the full variable domain reads GAGVSQSPSNKVTEKGKDVELRCDPISGHTALYWYRQSLGQGLEFLIYFQGNSAPDKSGLPSDRFSAERTGGSVSTLTIQRTQQEDSAVYLCASSLESMFTAFFGQGTRLTVV.

This clonotype showed up just a few times. V is TRBV10-3 and J is TRBJ2-7; maybe TRBD1 (6 bases). CDR3 length: 13 residues. Trimming left V 11 bases short and J 2 bases short, with 16 bases between. Germline V gene sequence: CDR1 ENHRY, CDR2 SYGVKD. DNA for the CDR3: TGTGCCGCCAGCCGGGACACAGCCTACGAGCAGTACGTC. As protein: CAASRDTAYEQYV.

This clonotype was found a few times. The rearrangement uses TRBV6-6 and TRBJ2-7; D not resolved. This CDR3 contains 13 residues. Trimming left V 0 bases short and J 3 bases short, with 6 bases between. CDR1 and CDR2 (germline): MNHNY, SVGAGI (reference sequence). The CDR3 reads CASSYSGYYEQYV. The DNA for the CDR3 is TGTGCCAGCAGTTACTCTGGTTACTACGAGCAGTACGTC.

The chain combines TRBV7-4 with TRBJ1-1; D not certain. Germline lookup yields CDR1 SGHVT and CDR2 SQSDAQ. Between the trimmed V and J ends, which lost 1 base and 1 base, there was a span of 13 bases. The CDR3 covers 16 residues. The CDR3 DNA is TGTGCCAGCAGCTTAGGATCCCCGGGATCGAACACTGAAGCTTTCTTT. The encoded protein is CASSLGSPGSNTEAFF.

The rearrangement links TRBV6-6 to TRBJ2-1; the D is unclear. The V and J ends lost 7 bases and 3 bases respectively, with 19 bases between them. The CDR3 spans 16 residues. Per germline, CDR1 MNHNY and CDR2 SVGAGI (reference sequence). In DNA form, the CDR3 reads TGTGCCAGCATGGAGACCCGGCGTATTATCTACAATGAGCAGTTCTTC. Encoded protein: CASMETRRIIYNEQFF.

This clonotype has a count of ten or more. This CDR3 reads CASSFASGDNEQFF. DNA of the CDR3: TGTGCCAGCAGCTTTGCTAGCGGCGACAATGAGCAGTTCTTC. This rearrangement joins TRBV7-2 to TRBJ2-1; 7 bases are a match to TRBD2. CDR1 is SGHTA and CDR2 is FQGNSA in the germline V gene. V lost 3 bases to trimming and J lost 5 bases; unmatched junction nucleotides: 4. This CDR3 has 14 amino acids.

This clonotype has just a few counts. The chain recombines TRBV29-1 with TRBJ2-1, with 8 bases that match TRBD2. CDR3 length: 13 amino acids. The germline V gene has CDR1 SQVTM and CDR2 ANQGSEA. Trimming removed 1 base from V and 9 bases from J; junction bases left unmatched: 5. In DNA form, the CDR3 reads TGCAGCGTTGAAGCCCCTACTAGCGGTGAGCAGTTCTTC. Protein: CSVEAPTSGEQFF.

The chain employs TRBV28 and TRBJ1-1; a possible D gene is TRBD1 (5 bases). Germline lookup yields CDR1 MDHEN and CDR2 SYDVKM. With 7 bases removed from V and 1 base from J, the gap between germline ends came to 25 bases. The CDR3 sequence is 18 residues long. CDR3 DNA: TGTGCCAGCACCCCTGCCGGGGGTCTAGGTGGTTGGAACACTGAAGCTTTCTTT. Amino acid sequence: CASTPAGGLGGWNTEAFF.